The 4 T cell receptor beta chains reported below all come from one sample, sequenced in a study of monozygotic twins with inflammatory bowel disease. TCRdb processed the 5' RACE reads again and assigns one entry to each CDR3 protein, with no DNA. This table lists fewer than 200,000 distinct CDR3 sequences. Sample: blood. These TCRs come from a human donor with ulcerative colitis or Crohn's disease, or a healthy co-twin of an affected twin (not recorded which).

The J gene is TRBJ2-1, the V gene TRBV5-1; TCRdb lists TRBD2, though no DNA is available to test this call. This CDR3 contains 22 residues. The germline V gene has CDR1 SGHRS and CDR2 YFSETQ. CDR3 protein: CASTGTAKSPGLAGLTYNEQFF.

The J gene is TRBJ1-3, the V gene TRBV11-2; there is no DNA to check the TCRdb D call of TRBD1. CDR1 and CDR2 (germline): SGHAT, FQNNGV. CDR3 size: 14 residues. The CDR3 region is CASSPFPEENTIYF.

The chain links TRBV7-2 to TRBJ1-2; TCRdb gives TRBD1 as the D gene, but with no DNA this cannot be confirmed. CDR3 length equals 15 residues. Germline V gene data show CDR1 as SGHTA and CDR2 as FQGNSA. CDR3 amino acids: CASSLHAGGAYGYTF.

V usage is TRBV7-8 and J usage is TRBJ2-5; checking the TCRdb D call of TRBD2 is not possible without DNA. Germline V gene sequence: CDR1 SGHVS, CDR2 FQNEAQ. The CDR3 length is 15 residues. The CDR3 protein is CASSLAGGYQETQYF.